The sequence of this T cell receptor (beta chain) was determined in a study of PD-1 blockade in classical Hodgkin lymphoma. Study background: With a 2-week interval, patients received intravenous nivolumab at 3 mg/kg. Study conclusions and caveats: Reported baseline diversity: healthy donors highest, relapsed/refractory patients lowest. Compared with baseline, CD4+ but not CD8+ TCR diversity had risen significantly by C4D1.

Of note for this clone: Its antigen remains unidentified.

Libraries were prepared by immunoSEQ multiplex PCR; TCRdb keeps only in-frame clonotypes and omits some of them. Of fewer than 100,000 clones listed, around 90% are singletons. V was trimmed by 1 base and J by 0 bases, leaving 6 bases between them. The CDR3 consists of 14 residues. Germline V gene sequence: CDR1 SNHLY, CDR2 FYNNEI. Each patient relapsed following autologous stem cell transplantation, and prior brentuximab vedotin exposure differed. The TCR originated in a human donor with classical Hodgkin lymphoma. This sequence joins TRBV2 and TRBJ1-1; D is ambiguous. The sequencing here drew on peripheral blood mononuclear cells (PBMCs), taken at baseline. The CDR3 bases are TGTGCCAGCAGTGAAGGATTAATGAACACTGAAGCTTTCTTT. It is translated as CASSEGLMNTEAFF.